This is a list of T cell receptor beta chains from one sample in a study of T cells generated in artificial thymic organoids. TCRdb re-derived calls from the 5' RACE reads in MiXCR, one entry per CDR3 protein. The top ten hold around 3.1% of the sample, which has 5,400 or so distinct CDR3 sequences, 25% seen once. What these receptors recognize is not known. The sample comprised naive CD8+ T cells grown in artificial thymic organoids from cord blood stem and progenitor cells. Every receptor here comes from a human donor who gave cord blood stem cells for thymic organoid culture, a cardiac surgery patient who gave postnatal thymus, or a blood donor (not recorded which). Both conserved end residues are part of each CDR3. Each record gives: J gene, D gene, V gene, clone size, CDR3 protein, CDR3 DNA. The D gene is left open where the match is weak. Clone size is shown for a subset of rows, as once, few, many or a class of expanded clone.

j_call: TRBJ2-7; d_call: TRBD1; v_call: TRBV18; clone_size: medium-sized; cdr3_aa: CASRDRGNYEQYF; cdr3_nt: TGTGCCAGCAGGGACAGGGGAAACTACGAGCAGTACTTC
j_call: TRBJ1-1; d_call: NA; v_call: TRBV12-3/TRBV12-4; clone_size: medium-sized; cdr3_aa: CASSFRGGMNTEAFF; cdr3_nt: TGTGCCAGCAGTTTTCGCGGGGGGATGAACACTGAAGCTTTCTTT
j_call: TRBJ2-5; d_call: TRBD1; v_call: TRBV7-4; clone_size: medium-sized; cdr3_aa: CASSSTGPETQYF; cdr3_nt: TGTGCCAGCAGCTCGACAGGGCCGGAGACCCAGTACTTC
j_call: TRBJ2-1; d_call: NA; v_call: TRBV20-1; clone_size: NA; cdr3_aa: CSAKGPTLNEQFF; cdr3_nt: TGCAGTGCTAAGGGCCCTACCCTCAATGAGCAGTTCTTC
j_call: TRBJ2-5; d_call: NA; v_call: TRBV7-9; clone_size: many; cdr3_aa: CASSLWRCQETQYF; cdr3_nt: TGTGCCAGCAGCTTGTGGCGGTGCCAAGAGACCCAGTACTTC
j_call: TRBJ1-5; d_call: NA; v_call: TRBV6-6; clone_size: medium-sized; cdr3_aa: CASSSGTAPSNQPQHF; cdr3_nt: TGTGCCAGCAGTTCCGGGACGGCCCCTAGCAATCAGCCCCAGCATTTT
j_call: TRBJ2-1; d_call: TRBD2; v_call: TRBV27; clone_size: medium-sized; cdr3_aa: CASSLYPGGNYNEQFF; cdr3_nt: TGTGCCAGCAGTTTATATCCGGGAGGAAACTACAATGAGCAGTTCTTC
j_call: TRBJ1-6; d_call: NA; v_call: TRBV4-3; clone_size: NA; cdr3_aa: CASSQGGGYNSPLHF; cdr3_nt: TGCGCCAGCAGCCAAGGGGGGGGTTATAATTCACCCCTCCACTTT
j_call: TRBJ1-1; d_call: NA; v_call: TRBV6-5; clone_size: NA; cdr3_aa: CASSCRGFYTEAFF; cdr3_nt: TGTGCCAGCAGTTGTCGGGGGTTTTACACTGAAGCTTTCTTT
j_call: TRBJ2-5; d_call: NA; v_call: TRBV5-1; clone_size: few; cdr3_aa: CASSLTFRPRRETQYF; cdr3_nt: TGCGCCAGCAGCTTGACATTTAGACCGAGACGAGAGACCCAGTACTTC
j_call: TRBJ1-3; d_call: NA; v_call: TRBV7-7; clone_size: medium-sized; cdr3_aa: CASSLAAGFGNTIYF; cdr3_nt: TGTGCCAGCAGCTTAGCGGCGGGATTTGGAAACACCATATATTTT
j_call: TRBJ2-1; d_call: NA; v_call: TRBV7-3; clone_size: medium-sized; cdr3_aa: CASGLSGNEQFF; cdr3_nt: TGTGCCAGCGGACTGAGTGGCAATGAGCAGTTCTTC
j_call: TRBJ1-2; d_call: TRBD1; v_call: TRBV24-1; clone_size: medium-sized; cdr3_aa: CATSDLRDRGGYTF; cdr3_nt: TGTGCCACCAGTGATTTGCGCGACAGGGGCGGCTACACCTTC
j_call: TRBJ1-5; d_call: NA; v_call: TRBV27; clone_size: NA; cdr3_aa: CASSPLHDSNQPQHF; cdr3_nt: TGTGCCAGCAGTCCCCTGCACGATAGCAATCAGCCCCAGCATTTT
j_call: TRBJ2-1; d_call: NA; v_call: TRBV20-1; clone_size: many; cdr3_aa: CSARVGQGGPPGRDAYNEQFF; cdr3_nt: TGCAGTGCTAGAGTGGGACAGGGAGGGCCTCCCGGGAGGGACGCCTACAATGAGCAGTTCTTC
j_call: TRBJ2-7; d_call: NA; v_call: TRBV7-2; clone_size: medium-sized; cdr3_aa: CASSLGGGSYEQYF; cdr3_nt: TGTGCCAGCAGCTTAGGAGGGGGGTCCTACGAGCAGTACTTC
j_call: TRBJ2-1; d_call: TRBD2; v_call: TRBV20-1; clone_size: NA; cdr3_aa: CSARDPSGGPGEQFF; cdr3_nt: TGCAGTGCTAGAGATCCTAGCGGGGGACCGGGTGAGCAGTTCTTC
j_call: TRBJ2-7; d_call: NA; v_call: TRBV28; clone_size: NA; cdr3_aa: CASSLSPFPVVTYEQYF; cdr3_nt: TGTGCCAGCAGTTTATCCCCCTTTCCAGTGGTGACGTACGAGCAGTACTTC
j_call: TRBJ1-2; d_call: NA; v_call: TRBV11-3; clone_size: NA; cdr3_aa: CASSRSNYGYTF; cdr3_nt: TGTGCCAGCAGCCGGTCTAACTATGGCTACACCTTC